One sample yielded the 2 T cell receptor beta chains listed below, sequenced in a study of blood T cell repertoires in COVID-19. Data came from immunoSEQ multiplex PCR; TCRdb stores just in-frame clones and leaves some out. This sample has some 120,000 clones, with 75% to 90% found just once. Sequencing used peripheral blood. The receptors come from a woman of 80 years or more with COVID-19, enrolled during active disease.

The rearrangement joins TRBV6-5 to TRBJ2-7; D is possibly TRBD1 (6 bases). The CDR3 has 13 amino acids. The germline V gene encodes CDR1 MNHEY and CDR2 SVGAGI. The V end lost 10 bases, the J end lost 0 bases, and 13 bases lay between the germline ends. The CDR3 loop is CATTRDNSYEQYF. The CDR3, as DNA: TGTGCCACCACCCGGGACAACTCCTACGAGCAGTACTTC.

The rearrangement joins TRBV7-9 to TRBJ1-2; TRBD1 might be the D (5 bases). This CDR3 has 11 residues. Per germline, CDR1 SEHNR and CDR2 FQNEAQ (reference sequence). Trimming took off 5 bases at V and 7 bases at J, with 8 bases between the two ends. DNA for the CDR3: TGTGCCAGCAGCCCGGGACTTGGCTACACCTTC. Translation: CASSPGLGYTF.